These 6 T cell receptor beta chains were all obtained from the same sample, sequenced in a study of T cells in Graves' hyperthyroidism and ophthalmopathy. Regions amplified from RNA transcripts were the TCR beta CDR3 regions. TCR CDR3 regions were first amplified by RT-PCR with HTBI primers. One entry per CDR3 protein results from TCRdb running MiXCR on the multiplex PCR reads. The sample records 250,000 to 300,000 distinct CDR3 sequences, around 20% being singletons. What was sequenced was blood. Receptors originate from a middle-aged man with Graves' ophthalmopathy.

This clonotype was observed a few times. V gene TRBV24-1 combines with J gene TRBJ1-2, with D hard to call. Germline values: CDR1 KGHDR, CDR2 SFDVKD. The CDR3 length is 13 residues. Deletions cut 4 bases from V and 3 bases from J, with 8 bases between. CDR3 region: CATSDPGHYGYTF. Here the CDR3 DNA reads TGTGCCACCAGTGACCCCGGACACTATGGCTACACCTTC.

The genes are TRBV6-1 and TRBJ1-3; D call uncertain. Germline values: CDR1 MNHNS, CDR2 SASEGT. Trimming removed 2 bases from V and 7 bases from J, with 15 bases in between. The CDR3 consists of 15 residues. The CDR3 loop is CASSENAAAGNTIYF. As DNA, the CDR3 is TGTGCCAGCAGTGAAAATGCGGCAGCCGGGAACACCATATATTTT.

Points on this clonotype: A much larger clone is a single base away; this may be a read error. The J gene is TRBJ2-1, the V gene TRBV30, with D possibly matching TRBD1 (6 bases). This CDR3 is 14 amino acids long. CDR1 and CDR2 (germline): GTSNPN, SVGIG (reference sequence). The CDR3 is CTWSLGATYNEQFF. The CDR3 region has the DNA TGTACCTGGAGTCTGGGGGCCACCTACAATGAGCAGTTCTTC.

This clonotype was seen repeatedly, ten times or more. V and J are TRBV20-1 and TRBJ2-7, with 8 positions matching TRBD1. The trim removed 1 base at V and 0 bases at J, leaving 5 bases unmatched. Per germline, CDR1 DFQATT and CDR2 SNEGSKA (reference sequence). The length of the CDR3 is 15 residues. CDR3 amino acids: CSARAATGVSYEQYF. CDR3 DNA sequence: TGCAGTGCTAGAGCAGCGACAGGGGTCTCCTACGAGCAGTACTTC.

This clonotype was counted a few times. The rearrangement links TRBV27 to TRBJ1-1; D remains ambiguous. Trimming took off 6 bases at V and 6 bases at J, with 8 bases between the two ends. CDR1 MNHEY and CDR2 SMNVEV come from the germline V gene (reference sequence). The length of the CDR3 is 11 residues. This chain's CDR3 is CASRGFAEAFF. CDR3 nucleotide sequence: TGTGCCAGCAGAGGGTTCGCTGAAGCTTTCTTT.

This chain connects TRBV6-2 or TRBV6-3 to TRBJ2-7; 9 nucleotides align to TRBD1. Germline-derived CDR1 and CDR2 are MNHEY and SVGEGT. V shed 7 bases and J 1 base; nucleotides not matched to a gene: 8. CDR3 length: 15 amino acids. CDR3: CASKIQTGGSYEQYF. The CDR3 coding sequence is TGTGCCAGCAAAATACAGACAGGGGGATCCTACGAGCAGTACTTC.